This T cell receptor (beta chain) is drawn from a study of cytomegalovirus exposure and HLA in healthy donors. Researchers ran the PCR with 60 Vbeta and 13 Jbeta primers. TCRdb keeps only in-frame clones here, not all; method: immunoSEQ multiplex PCR. This sample carries more than 85,000 clones, about 60% of them seen once, and the ten largest clones take around 6.3%. From germline, CDR1 is MNHNS and CDR2 SASEGT. V dropped 7 bases and J dropped 0 bases, with 13 bases sitting between them. The CDR3 consists of 14 residues. This clone was detected only a few times. The sequence was obtained from a woman in her 30s in good health and CMV-seronegative. Specimen: PBMCs. V and J are TRBV6-1 and TRBJ2-7; perhaps TRBD1 as D (5 bases). CDR3 DNA: TGTGCCAGCAAGGACAACTTGAGCTCCTACGAGCAGTACTTC. Residues: CASKDNLSSYEQYF.